This T cell receptor beta chain was sequenced in a study of Graves' ophthalmopathy and Graves' hyperthyroidism. RNA served as the template for amplifying TCR beta CDR3 regions. HTBI-primed RT-PCR formed the first round, and a multiplex PCR formed the second. TCRdb called the multiplex PCR reads again in MiXCR, with one record for every CDR3 protein. The repertoire holds roughly 1.1 million distinct CDR3 sequences, with 35% to 45% as singletons. Details on this clonotype: Antigen: not known.

People with hyperthyroidism were aged 18 to 65 and newly diagnosed, under 2 months' duration. The authors diagnosed from clinical symptoms, serum thyroxine, TRAb, thyroid ultrasound and orbital computed tomography. General study points: In blood appeared most of the expanded thyroid clonotypes whose frequency exceeded 0.001.

The source is an adult man with Graves' hyperthyroidism. The sequencing sample was made of peripheral blood or thyroid tissue (not recorded which).

CDR3 residues: CASSLATRFGTGGAGYTF. In nucleotides, the CDR3 is TGTGCCAGCAGTTTAGCCACGCGTTTCGGGACAGGGGGCGCAGGCTACACCTTC. This chain uses TRBV28 with TRBJ1-2; 12 bases map to TRBD1. J gave up 8 bases and V 2 bases, and 15 bases lay outside the gene matches. The germline V gene has CDR1 MDHEN and CDR2 SYDVKM. CDR3 length equals 18 residues.